Shown below are 9 T cell receptor beta chains from a single sample sequenced in a study of type 1 regulatory T cells. Whole-study results and caveats: Compared with non-type 1 regulatory T cells, type 1 regulatory T cells showed a more restricted TCR repertoire.

TCRdb itself ran the reads through MiXCR, one entry per CDR3 protein. The sample records about 71,000 distinct CDR3 sequences, under 25% being singletons. These receptors' antigens are unknown. The material sequenced was cultured type 1 regulatory T (Tr1) cells, either the whole culture or a sorted fraction (not recorded which). These receptors were taken from a human donor in good health.

There are a few counts of this clonotype. This chain uses TRBV12-3 or TRBV12-4 with TRBJ1-3, with D uncertain. V dropped 7 bases and J dropped 3 bases, with 13 bases sitting between them. The CDR3 covers 14 residues. The CDR3 here is CASIPGVGGNTIYF. As DNA, the CDR3 is TGTGCCAGCATTCCTGGAGTAGGTGGAAACACCATATATTTT.

In this sample, this clonotype turned up a few times. J is TRBJ1-1 and V is TRBV20-1; weak D call: TRBD1 (6 bases). Per germline, CDR1 DFQATT and CDR2 SNEGSKA (reference sequence). This CDR3 is 13 amino acids long. V lost 0 bases, J lost 4 bases, and 9 bases lay in between. The CDR3 sequence is CSAREGAGTEAFF. The CDR3 coding sequence is TGCAGTGCTAGAGAGGGGGCCGGCACTGAAGCTTTCTTT.

This chain connects TRBV29-1 to TRBJ1-1, with D unresolved. The germline V and J ends were trimmed by 7 bases and 3 bases, with 9 bases remaining between them. Germline CDR1 reads SQVTM; CDR2 reads ANQGSEA. This CDR3 has 11 residues. Written as DNA, the CDR3 is TGCAGCGCTGGACTGTACACTGAAGCTTTCTTT. Translating it yields CSAGLYTEAFF.

This clonotype showed up just once. This rearrangement joins TRBV28 to TRBJ2-2, with D unclear. Germline CDR1 and CDR2: MDHEN and SYDVKM. The CDR3 spans 12 residues. The germline V and J ends were trimmed by 2 bases and 5 bases, with 3 bases remaining between them. The CDR3 protein is CASSLVTGELFF. CDR3 bases: TGTGCCAGCAGTTTAGTGACCGGGGAGCTGTTTTTT.

This clonotype was detected a few times. The chain combines TRBV11-2 with TRBJ2-7; TRBD1 aligns across 7 bases. Germline V gene data show CDR1 as SGHAT and CDR2 as FQNNGV. The CDR3 is 15 amino acids. V shed 4 bases, J shed 3 bases, and the junction held 9 bases outside the gene matches. For the CDR3, the DNA is TGTGCCAGCAGCTCGAACCCACAGGGGTTCTACGAGCAGTACTTC. This translates into CASSSNPQGFYEQYF.

This clonotype was seen only a few times. The chain is built from TRBV6-5 and TRBJ2-5; the D gene could be TRBD1 or TRBD2 (6 bases each). The ends were cut back, 4 bases at V and 5 bases at J, with 11 bases in the middle. The CDR3 extends over 13 amino acids. Germline values: CDR1 MNHEY, CDR2 SVGAGI. CDR3 sequence: CASSWGAGETQYF. CDR3 DNA: TGTGCCAGCAGTTGGGGGGCCGGGGAGACCCAGTACTTC.

The gene calls are TRBV27 and TRBJ2-7; D is ambiguous. CDR1 is MNHEY and CDR2 is SMNVEV in the germline V gene (reference sequence). This CDR3 is 15 amino acids long. V lost 7 bases to trimming and J lost 0 bases, with 16 bases between them. The CDR3 DNA sequence: TGTGCCAGCAAACGAGAAGGTGGAAGCTCCTACGAGCAGTACTTC. Translated, it gives CASKREGGSSYEQYF.

In this sample, this clonotype turned up once. This chain connects TRBV7-3 to TRBJ2-3; 8 nucleotides match TRBD2. CDR3 length: 14 amino acids. With V trimmed by 3 bases and J by 5 bases, 4 bases remained unmatched. Germline V gene data show CDR1 as SGHTA and CDR2 as FQGTGA. The CDR3 spells CASSFSGTIDTQYF. CDR3 nucleotide sequence: TGTGCCAGCAGCTTTAGCGGGACGATAGATACGCAGTATTTT.

This chain links TRBV6-5 with TRBJ2-7, with D tentatively TRBD2 (6 bases). The V end was cut by 6 bases, the J end by 3 bases, with 18 bases between. In germline, CDR1 is MNHEY, CDR2 SVGAGI. This CDR3 is built from 15 residues. This CDR3 reads CASRKSWDSYYEQYF. The CDR3 nucleotides are TGTGCCAGCAGAAAAAGCTGGGACTCTTACTACGAGCAGTACTTC.